This T cell receptor beta chain was sequenced in a study of blood T cell repertoires in COVID-19. Whole-study context: Collection of acute and convalescent COVID-19 samples took place in the United States, Italy and Spain. In each case, the material was cDNA or gDNA derived from T cells, B-cell-depleted T cells, or PBMCs.

The V gene end was trimmed by 3 bases and the J gene end by 5 bases; junction bases not matched to a gene: 7. The CDR3 totals 14 residues. The germline CDR1 and CDR2 sequences are MNHEY and SMNVEV (reference sequence). The authors' processing: Using reference gene primer amplification, nucleated cell counts were estimated. The table came from immunoSEQ multiplex PCR; TCRdb's copy has only in-frame clones and leaves some out. The D gene and trimming were derived from the DNA, and the V and J assignments and clone size from that table. The data hold more than 150,000 clones, with approximately 84% observed a single time.

The sequenced sample was peripheral blood. This receptor was taken from a human donor in a cohort sampled during active COVID-19. The chain couples TRBV27 to TRBJ2-7; 7 bases match TRBD1. For the CDR3, the DNA is TGTGCCAGCAGTTTCGGGACAGCTGGCGACGAGCAGTACTTC. It yields the protein CASSFGTAGDEQYF.